The 29 T cell receptor beta chains in this list originate from one sample, sequenced in a study of blood T cell repertoires in COVID-19. Data came from immunoSEQ multiplex PCR; TCRdb stores just in-frame clones and leaves some out. The table shows about 97,000 clones, with roughly 84% occurring only once. The source material was peripheral blood. These receptors all stem from a human donor in a cohort sampled during active COVID-19.

The gene calls are TRBV20-1 and TRBJ1-6; 8 nucleotides match TRBD1. The ends lost 3 bases at V and 5 bases at J; junction bases unmatched: 9. This CDR3 comprises 16 residues. Germline V CDR1 and CDR2: DFQATT, SNEGSKA (reference sequence). CDR3 residues: CSASLGADRDNSPLHF. The CDR3 nucleotides read TGCAGTGCTAGTCTCGGGGCGGACAGGGATAATTCACCCCTCCACTTT.

The chain links TRBV4-3 to TRBJ2-6, with D maybe TRBD1 (5 bases). Trimming stripped 0 bases from V and 2 bases from J, with 5 bases between. CDR1 and CDR2 from the germline V gene are LGHNA and YSLEER. The CDR3 loop spans 15 amino acids. The CDR3 DNA reads TGCGCCAGCAGCCAAGAAGGGGCTGGGGCCAACGTCCTGACTTTC. As protein: CASSQEGAGANVLTF.

The genes are TRBV4-3 and TRBJ1-2, with a possible D match to TRBD1 (6 bases). The CDR3 extends over 15 amino acids. CDR1 is LGHNA and CDR2 is YSLEER in the germline V gene. V lost 0 bases, J lost 3 bases, and 11 bases lay in between. This CDR3 is CASSQDPKGDYGYTF. The DNA of the CDR3 is TGCGCCAGCAGCCAAGATCCCAAGGGGGACTATGGCTACACCTTC.

J is TRBJ1-6 and V is TRBV30; D is ambiguous. V was clipped by 0 bases and J by 0 bases, with 6 bases between them. Germline CDR1 GTSNPN, CDR2 SVGIG (reference sequence). This CDR3 is built from 15 residues. As DNA, the CDR3 is TGTGCCTGGAGTGTCTCGAGCTCCTATAATTCACCCCTCCACTTT. Translated, it gives CAWSVSSSYNSPLHF.

Worth noting for this clone: At one end, the junction sequence differs from germline, possibly due to a read error. The V gene is TRBV19, the J gene TRBJ2-5; 9 bases agree with TRBD2. CDR1 and CDR2 from the germline V gene are LNHDA and SQIVND (reference sequence). There are 16 residues in the CDR3. CDR3 DNA sequence: TGTGCCAGTAGTATAGATCCATTAGCGGGGGTAGAGGCCCAGTACTTC. This sequence encodes CASSIDPLAGVEAQYF.

This rearrangement joins TRBV19 to TRBJ2-3, with a tentative D call TRBD2 (6 bases). The V end lost 3 bases, the J end lost 4 bases, and 11 bases lay between the germline ends. The CDR3 length is 14 residues. The V gene's germline CDR1 is LNHDA and CDR2 SQIVND (reference sequence). The DNA for the CDR3 is TGTGCCAGTAGTATCAGTACGGGGGCAGATACGCAGTATTTT. It translates to CASSISTGADTQYF.

V and J are TRBV18 and TRBJ2-7; D may be TRBD1 (6 bases). V gave up 3 bases and J gave up 3 bases, with 15 bases separating them. The CDR3 runs to 15 residues. The germline V gene encodes CDR1 KGHSH and CDR2 LQKENI. The CDR3 reads CASSPQQGQDYEQYF. Here the CDR3 DNA reads TGTGCCAGCTCACCGCAACAGGGACAAGACTACGAGCAGTACTTC.

The chain recombines TRBV29-1 with TRBJ1-2; D is unclear. Germline CDR1 reads SQVTM; CDR2 reads ANQGSEA. This CDR3 is built from 13 residues. Trimming took off 8 bases at V and 4 bases at J, with 17 bases between the two ends. Here the CDR3 DNA reads TGCAGCCCACGAGGACTAGAGAGCTATGGCTACACCTTC. Translated: CSPRGLESYGYTF.

The chain uses TRBV12-3 or TRBV12-4 and TRBJ1-1; D is ambiguous. V gave up 5 bases and J gave up 2 bases, with 6 bases separating them. The CDR3 extends over 12 amino acids. The CDR3 DNA follows: TGTGCCAGCAGTCCCCCTAACACTGAAGCTTTCTTT. Translated: CASSPPNTEAFF.

This chain links TRBV2 with TRBJ1-6; a possible D gene is TRBD1 (5 bases). Deletions cut 4 bases from V and 7 bases from J, with 11 bases between. CDR3 length equals 14 residues. CDR1 and CDR2 (germline): SNHLY, FYNNEI. The CDR3 DNA is TGTGCCAGCAGTGTGGAGGGGACGAATTCACCCCTCCACTTT. It specifies CASSVEGTNSPLHF.

The chain has TRBV18 and TRBJ1-1; maybe TRBD1 (5 bases). This CDR3 region has 14 residues. Trimming took 2 bases from V and 3 from J, leaving 10 bases between them. Germline V gives CDR1 KGHSH, CDR2 LQKENI. CDR3 bases: TGTGCCAGCTCACCAGGCGGGGGATACACTGAAGCTTTCTTT. Translating it yields CASSPGGGYTEAFF. The full variable domain, with the rest looked up from reference TRBV18 and TRBJ1-1, is NAGVMQNPRHLVRRRGQEARLRCSPMKGHSHVYWYRQLPEEGLKFMVYLQKENIIDESGMPKERFSAEFPKEGPSILRIQQVVRGDSAAYFCASSPGGGYTEAFFGQGTRLTVV.

The chain has TRBV28 and TRBJ2-3, with a possible D match to TRBD2 (5 bases). Germline-derived CDR1 and CDR2 are MDHEN and SYDVKM. The V gene lost 5 bases and the J gene lost 6 bases, with 9 bases spanning the gap. The CDR3 totals 12 residues. DNA for the CDR3: TGTGCCAGCAGTACTAGGACCGATACGCAGTATTTT. Translation: CASSTRTDTQYF. The variable domain in full, with the rest retrieved from reference TRBV28 and TRBJ2-3, is DVKVTQSSRYLVKRTGEKVFLECVQDMDHENMFWYRQDPGLGLRLIYFSYDVKMKEKGDIPEGYSVSREKKERFSLILESASTNQTSMYLCASSTRTDTQYFGPGTRLTVL.

The V and J genes are TRBV5-6 and TRBJ2-7; D not certain. The CDR3 sequence is 12 residues long. Trimming cost V 2 bases and J 2 bases, with 5 bases left between them. The germline gives CDR1 SGHDT, CDR2 YYEEEE. CDR3 amino acids: CASSFQTYEQYF. CDR3 nucleotide sequence: TGTGCCAGCAGCTTCCAGACCTACGAGCAGTACTTC.

The CDR3 sequence is CASSLVVTSGANTGELFF. In DNA, the CDR3 is TGCGCCAGCAGCTTGGTGGTGACTAGCGGGGCGAACACCGGGGAGCTGTTTTTT. This chain links TRBV5-1 with TRBJ2-2, with TRBD2 matching 11 bases. Germline CDR1 is SGHRS and CDR2 is YFSETQ. The CDR3 totals 18 residues. V lost 0 bases, J lost 0 bases, and 4 bases stayed unmatched.

V and J are TRBV19 and TRBJ1-3, with D possibly TRBD1 on 6 matching bases. Germline lookup yields CDR1 LNHDA and CDR2 SQIVND (reference sequence). The V end was cut by 2 bases, the J end by 0 bases, with 11 bases between. The length of the CDR3 is 16 residues. CDR3 protein: CASSIQGPSSGNTIYF. Written as DNA, the CDR3 is TGTGCCAGTAGTATACAGGGGCCTAGCTCTGGAAACACCATATATTTT.

CDR3 in DNA: TGCGCCAGCAGCTTGATCACCGACAGCTTCTATGGCTACACCTTC. Translated, it gives CASSLITDSFYGYTF. The V gene is TRBV5-1, the J gene TRBJ1-2, with D possibly TRBD1 on 5 matching bases. Germline V gene lookup returns CDR1 SGHRS and CDR2 YFSETQ. The CDR3 loop spans 15 amino acids. V gave up 1 base and J gave up 4 bases, with 14 bases separating them.

J is TRBJ2-7 and V is TRBV4-2; 8 positions match TRBD2. This CDR3 is 16 amino acids long. Germline CDR1 is LGHNA and CDR2 is YNFKEQ. J was trimmed by 4 bases and V by 2 bases; bases with no gene match: 10. The CDR3 nucleotides read TGTGCCAGCAGCCAATACCCAGCGGGGGATAAATACGAGCAGTACTTC. It codes for CASSQYPAGDKYEQYF.

This chain links TRBV2 with TRBJ1-5; 8 nucleotides match TRBD1. Trimming removed 5 bases from V and 3 bases from J; junction bases left unmatched: 6. The CDR3 loop spans 15 amino acids. Germline V gene sequence: CDR1 SNHLY, CDR2 FYNNEI. The CDR3 nucleotides read TGTGCCAGCAGTAAACAGGGGGGCCCCAATCAGCCCCAGCATTTT. This encodes CASSKQGGPNQPQHF.

The V and J genes are TRBV15 and TRBJ1-1; 7 nucleotides line up with TRBD1. Unmatched junction bases numbered 6, after V lost 0 bases and J lost 8 bases. CDR3 length: 14 residues. Germline CDR1 and CDR2: LNHNV and YYDKDF (reference sequence). The CDR3 spells CATSRDNRGAEAFF. DNA of the CDR3: TGTGCCACCAGCAGAGATAACAGGGGAGCGGAAGCTTTCTTT.

The genes are TRBV10-3 and TRBJ1-1; no reliable D call. The V end was cut by 0 bases, the J end by 5 bases, with 13 bases between. CDR3 length: 15 amino acids. Germline lookup yields CDR1 ENHRY and CDR2 SYGVKD. The CDR3 here is CAISESIPKETEAFF. The DNA for the CDR3 is TGTGCCATCAGTGAGTCGATACCTAAAGAGACTGAAGCTTTCTTT.

The chain is built from TRBV5-1 and TRBJ1-2, with a tentative D call TRBD1 (5 bases). The CDR3 is 13 amino acids. V gave up 3 bases and J gave up 3 bases, with 9 bases separating them. Looked up from germline, CDR1 is SGHRS and CDR2 is YFSETQ. The CDR3 nucleotides are TGCGCCAGCAGCTGGCGGGGGGACTATGGCTACACCTTC. It is translated as CASSWRGDYGYTF.

The chain uses TRBV11-2 and TRBJ1-1; D gene unclear. V gave up 4 bases and J gave up 0 bases, with 9 bases separating them. Germline values: CDR1 SGHAT, CDR2 FQNNGV. The CDR3 extends over 14 amino acids. The CDR3 loop reads CASSYSVMNTEAFF. The CDR3 DNA reads TGTGCCAGCAGCTATAGCGTAATGAACACTGAAGCTTTCTTT. The complete variable domain, with remaining parts taken from reference TRBV11-2 and TRBJ1-1, reads EAGVAQSPRYKIIEKRQSVAFWCNPISGHATLYWYQQILGQGPKLLIQFQNNGVVDDSQLPKDRFSAERLKGVDSTLKIQPAKLEDSAVYLCASSYSVMNTEAFFGQGTRLTVV.

The chain uses TRBV20-1 and TRBJ2-1, with D perhaps matching TRBD2 (5 bases). The V gene lost 3 bases and the J gene lost 3 bases, with 12 bases spanning the gap. CDR3 length: 14 amino acids. Germline loops: CDR1 DFQATT, CDR2 SNEGSKA (reference sequence). CDR3 nucleotide sequence: TGCAGTGCTAGTTTTAAGGACTTCTACAATGAGCAGTTCTTC. Its translation: CSASFKDFYNEQFF.

A few counts support this clone. This chain connects TRBV29-1 to TRBJ2-1; 7 bases agree with TRBD2. The CDR3 loop spans 13 amino acids. The V gene end was trimmed by 4 bases and the J gene end by 7 bases; junction bases not matched to a gene: 7. CDR1 and CDR2 from the germline V gene are SQVTM and ANQGSEA. The CDR3 region is CSVALAQVNEQFF. CDR3 in DNA: TGCAGCGTTGCACTAGCGCAAGTAAATGAGCAGTTCTTC.

The CDR3 DNA reads TGTGCCAGCAGTGGGACTAGCGGGGGGTACGAGCAGTACTTC. It translates to CASSGTSGGYEQYF. This sequence joins TRBV28 and TRBJ2-7; the match to TRBD2 covers 15 bases. Germline V gene data show CDR1 as MDHEN and CDR2 as SYDVKM. The V gene end was trimmed by 5 bases and the J gene end by 4 bases; junction bases not matched to a gene: 0. This CDR3 has 14 amino acids.

This chain connects TRBV3-1 (or the pseudogene TRBV3-2) to TRBJ1-5, with TRBD1 matching 7 bases. The ends lost 4 bases at V and 6 bases at J; junction bases unmatched: 3. This CDR3 region has 13 residues. Per germline, CDR1 LGHDT and CDR2 YNNKEL (reference sequence). In nucleotides, the CDR3 is TGTGCCAGCAGCCCATACAGGGGTCAGCCCCAGCATTTT. Its protein is CASSPYRGQPQHF.

In this sample, this clone turned up once. This sequence joins TRBV11-3 and TRBJ2-7; 8 nucleotides align to TRBD1. This CDR3 is built from 12 residues. In germline, CDR1 is SGHNT, CDR2 YENEEA. V lost 5 bases and J lost 5; bases outside the gene matches: 2. The CDR3 coding sequence is TGTGCCAGCAGCCTGGACAGGGACGAGCAGTACTTC. Translated, it gives CASSLDRDEQYF.

J is TRBJ1-1 and V is TRBV6-2 or TRBV6-3; D may be TRBD1 (6 bases). The CDR3 has 12 amino acids. The germline CDR1 and CDR2 sequences are MNHEY and SVGEGT. V lost 6 bases and J lost 4, with 9 bases in between. The chain's CDR3 is CASSVGGTEAFF. CDR3 DNA: TGTGCCAGCAGCGTAGGGGGCACTGAAGCTTTCTTT.

The genes are TRBV19 and TRBJ2-5; D uncertain. CDR3 length: 13 residues. The germline CDR1 and CDR2 sequences are LNHDA and SQIVND (reference sequence). V dropped 5 bases and J dropped 2 bases, with 9 bases sitting between them. The CDR3 sequence: CASSFSEQETQYF. The CDR3 region has the DNA TGTGCCAGTAGTTTCAGTGAACAAGAGACCCAGTACTTC. Full variable domain (outside the CDR3, taken from reference TRBV19 and TRBJ2-5): DGGITQSPKYLFRKEGQNVTLSCEQNLNHDAMYWYRQDPGQGLRLIYYSQIVNDFQKGDIAEGYSVSREKKESFPLTVTSAQKNPTAFYLCASSFSEQETQYFGPGTRLLVL.